Listed below are T cell receptor beta chains from one sample, sequenced in a study of cytomegalovirus exposure and HLA in healthy donors. Method: immunoSEQ multiplex PCR; TCRdb's copy keeps in-frame clones and lacks some. The repertoire holds 120,000 or so clones, around 70% seen once, with 4% in the top ten. Sequenced material: PBMCs. The receptors derive from a man aged 35-49 years in good health and CMV-seropositive. The CDR3 runs from the conserved cysteine through the conserved F or W. The D gene is left open where the match is weak. Rows give clone size only sometimes, using once, few, many, or a class for an expanded clone.

abundance	v_gene	len	j_gene	d_gene	CDR3nt	CDR3aa
NA	TRBV5-4	15	TRBJ1-2	TRBD1	TGTGCCAGCAGTCCCCAGGGACAGGGCAACTATGGCTACACCTTC	CASSPQGQGNYGYTF
once	TRBV2	15	TRBJ1-6	NA	TGTGCCAGCAGAGAACAAGTACAGGGCTGGTCACCCCTCCACTTT	CASREQVQGWSPLHF
once	TRBV29-1	16	TRBJ2-7	TRBD2	TGCAGCGTTGAAGAGAGCTCGGTAGCGGGACGATACGAGCAGTACTTC	CSVEESSVAGRYEQYF
NA	TRBV7-8	17	TRBJ2-2	TRBD2	TGTGCCGGCAGCTCGGAGCTGGGACTACCTAACACCGGGGAGCTGTTTTTT	CAGSSELGLPNTGELFF
NA	TRBV6-5	13	TRBJ2-5	NA	TGTGCCAGCAGCCGCTCCAGGGGCGAGACCCAGTACTTC	CASSRSRGETQYF
few	TRBV2	12	TRBJ1-5	NA	TGTGCCAGCAGGGGCATTAATCAGCCCCAGCATTTT	CASRGINQPQHF
NA	TRBV10-3	16	TRBJ2-3	TRBD2	TGTGCCATCAGTGAGGGGCTAGCGGGAGATGCAGATACGCAGTATTTT	CAISEGLAGDADTQYF
NA	TRBV30	17	TRBJ2-2	TRBD2	TGTGCCTGGAGTGTACTCCTAGCGGGGGCGGAATCCGGGGAGCTGTTTTTT	CAWSVLLAGAESGELFF
NA	TRBV9	13	TRBJ1-5	NA	TGTGCCAGCAGCGTCGGTTCCCATCAGCCCCAGCATTTT	CASSVGSHQPQHF
NA	TRBV19	13	TRBJ2-1	NA	TGTGCCAGTAGTATATCGCAGAACAATGAGCAGTTCTTC	CASSISQNNEQFF
NA	TRBV7-2	17	TRBJ1-5	NA	TGTGCCAGCAGCTTAGTAGGGACAAGAACCACCAATCAGCCCCAGCATTTT	CASSLVGTRTTNQPQHF
NA	TRBV5-8	16	TRBJ1-2	TRBD1	TGTGCCAGCAGACATGGGACAGGGGGACAGAACTATGGCTACACCTTC	CASRHGTGGQNYGYTF
NA	TRBV6-5	14	TRBJ2-1	TRBD1	TGTGCCAGCAGTTTCCGGACAGGGGGGAATGAGCAGTTCTTC	CASSFRTGGNEQFF
once	TRBV18	15	TRBJ1-1	NA	TGTGCCAGCTCACCAGGGAGAGGGTTGAACACTGAAGCTTTCTTT	CASSPGRGLNTEAFF
NA	TRBV2	12	TRBJ1-2	NA	TGTGCCAGCAGAGGGAACAGGGTTGGCTACACCTTC	CASRGNRVGYTF
NA	TRBV7-8	15	TRBJ2-1	TRBD1	TGTGCCAGCAGCTCAGGCGGACAGGGACGGGATGAGCAGTTCTTC	CASSSGGQGRDEQFF
NA	TRBV21-1	12	TRBJ2-4	NA	TGTGCCAGCCCCAGCAGGGTGGCCATTCAGTACTTC	CASPSRVAIQYF
few	TRBV5-1	17	TRBJ2-1	NA	TGCGCCAGCAGCTCTCCTTACAGGGTCGAAAGGAACAGTGAGCAGTTCTTC	CASSSPYRVERNSEQFF
few	TRBV5-1	15	TRBJ2-5	TRBD1	TGCGCCACCCAAGAGCCAGGGGGTTACCAAGAGACCCAGTACTTC	CATQEPGGYQETQYF
NA	TRBV14	16	TRBJ1-3	NA	TGTGCCAGCAGCCAAATGAGAAGCTTCTCTGGAAACACCATATATTTT	CASSQMRSFSGNTIYF
NA	TRBV19	13	TRBJ2-3	NA	TGTGCCAGTACCACATGGGGAGTAGATACGCAGTATTTT	CASTTWGVDTQYF
NA	TRBV9	14	TRBJ1-5	NA	TGTGCCAGCAGCGTAGACAGGGATGATCAGCCCCAGCATTTT	CASSVDRDDQPQHF
few	TRBV11-2	14	TRBJ2-7	NA	TGTGCCAGCAGCTCCAGGGGAAACGTCTACGAGCAGTACTTC	CASSSRGNVYEQYF
NA	TRBV4-1	14	TRBJ2-7	NA	TGCGCCAGCAGCACTCAGGGGCAAGAAGACGAGCAGTACTTC	CASSTQGQEDEQYF
NA	TRBV2	14	TRBJ1-2	TRBD1	TGTGCCAGCAGTGTGACAGGGGCGGGCTATGGCTACACCTTC	CASSVTGAGYGYTF
NA	TRBV7-8	15	TRBJ1-5	NA	TGTGCCAGCAGCCTAACACAGGGACATCGCCAGCCCCAGCATTTT	CASSLTQGHRQPQHF
few	TRBV7-6	15	TRBJ2-1	TRBD1	TGTGCCAGCAGCGGCCGGGACAGGGGGAACAATGAGCAGTTCTTC	CASSGRDRGNNEQFF
NA	TRBV6-4	13	TRBJ1-2	TRBD1	TGTGCCAGCAGTGTCGGGACAGGGGACGGCTACACCTTC	CASSVGTGDGYTF
NA	TRBV7-9	14	TRBJ2-6	NA	TGTGCCAGCAGCCTGAGCTCTGGGGCCAACGTCCTGACTTTC	CASSLSSGANVLTF
NA	TRBV2	16	TRBJ2-1	TRBD1	TGTGCCAGCACCGGCCGGACAGGGGGTAACTACAATGAGCAGTTCTTC	CASTGRTGGNYNEQFF
NA	TRBV7-9	17	TRBJ2-7	TRBD2	TGTGCCAGCAGCTTAGGGACCCCCGGGAGGCCCCAAGTAGAGCAGTACTTC	CASSLGTPGRPQVEQYF
NA	TRBV25-1	15	TRBJ1-4	TRBD1	TGTGCCAGCAGTGAAGCTCGGCAGGGGGGTGAAAAACTGTTTTTT	CASSEARQGGEKLFF
NA	TRBV6-1	17	TRBJ1-6	NA	TGTGCCAGCAGTGAAGCGTCCGCAATGATGAGTTTTTCACCCCTCCACTTT	CASSEASAMMSFSPLHF
NA	TRBV4-1	14	TRBJ2-4	NA	TGCGCCAGCAGCTCGAGCATGGCGGAACGGGTTCAGTACTTC	CASSSSMAERVQYF
NA	TRBV10-3	14	TRBJ1-1	NA	TGTGCCATCAGAGGGGGAACAGCGAACACTGAAGCTTTCTTT	CAIRGGTANTEAFF
few	TRBV2	12	TRBJ1-2	NA	TGTGCCAGCAGTGAGGAGGGGTTTGGCTACACCTTC	CASSEEGFGYTF
NA	TRBV19	14	TRBJ2-1	NA	TGTGCCAGTAGTTCAGTCAGGGGGGAAGGTGAGCAGTTCTTC	CASSSVRGEGEQFF
few	TRBV21-1	16	TRBJ1-5	NA	TGTGCCAGCAGCAAAATTCCTCACAGGAACAATCAGCCCCAGCATTTT	CASSKIPHRNNQPQHF
NA	TRBV27	15	TRBJ2-3	TRBD2	TGTGCCAGCAGTAAACTAGCGGTTATCACAGATACGCAGTATTTT	CASSKLAVITDTQYF
NA	TRBV6-1	14	TRBJ2-2	NA	TGTGCCAGCAGCTCCGACTCACCGACCGGGGAGCTGTTTTTT	CASSSDSPTGELFF